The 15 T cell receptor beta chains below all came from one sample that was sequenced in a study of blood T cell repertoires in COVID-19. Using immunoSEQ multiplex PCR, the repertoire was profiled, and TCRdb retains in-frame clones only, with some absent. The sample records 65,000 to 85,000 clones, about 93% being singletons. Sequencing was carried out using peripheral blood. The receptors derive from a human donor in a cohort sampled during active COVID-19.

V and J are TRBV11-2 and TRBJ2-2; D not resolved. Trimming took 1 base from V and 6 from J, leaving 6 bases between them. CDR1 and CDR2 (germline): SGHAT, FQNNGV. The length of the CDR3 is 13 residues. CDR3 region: CASSLVWPGELFF. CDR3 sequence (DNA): TGTGCCAGCAGCTTAGTCTGGCCCGGGGAGCTGTTTTTT. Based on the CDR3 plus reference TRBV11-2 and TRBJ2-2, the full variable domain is EAGVAQSPRYKIIEKRQSVAFWCNPISGHATLYWYQQILGQGPKLLIQFQNNGVVDDSQLPKDRFSAERLKGVDSTLKIQPAKLEDSAVYLCASSLVWPGELFFGEGSRLTVL.

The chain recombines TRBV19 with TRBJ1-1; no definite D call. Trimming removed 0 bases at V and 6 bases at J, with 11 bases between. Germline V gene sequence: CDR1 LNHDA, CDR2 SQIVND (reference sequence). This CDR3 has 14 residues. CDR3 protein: CASSIDRSAAEAFF. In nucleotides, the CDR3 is TGTGCCAGTAGTATAGATAGGTCGGCGGCTGAAGCTTTCTTT.

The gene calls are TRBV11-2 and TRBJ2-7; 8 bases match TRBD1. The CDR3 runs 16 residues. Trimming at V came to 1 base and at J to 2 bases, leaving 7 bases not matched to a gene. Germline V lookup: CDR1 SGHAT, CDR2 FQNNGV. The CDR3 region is CASSLGSGTGAYEQYF. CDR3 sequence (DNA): TGTGCCAGCAGCTTAGGTAGTGGGACAGGTGCCTACGAGCAGTACTTC.

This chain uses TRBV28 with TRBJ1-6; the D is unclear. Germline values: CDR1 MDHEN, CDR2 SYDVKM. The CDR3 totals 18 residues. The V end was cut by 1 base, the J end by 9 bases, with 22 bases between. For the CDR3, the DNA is TGTGCCAGCAGTTTATCCGCGGGGATAGGAGCAAGCGGTTCACCCCTCCACTTT. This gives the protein CASSLSAGIGASGSPLHF.

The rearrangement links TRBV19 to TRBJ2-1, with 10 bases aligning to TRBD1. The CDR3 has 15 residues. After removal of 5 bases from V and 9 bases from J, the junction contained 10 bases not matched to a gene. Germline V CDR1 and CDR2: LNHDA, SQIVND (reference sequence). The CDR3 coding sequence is TGTGCCAGTAGTGCCTCCGGGACAGGGGCGGCTGAGCAGTTCTTC. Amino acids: CASSASGTGAAEQFF. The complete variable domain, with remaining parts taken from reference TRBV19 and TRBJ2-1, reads DGGITQSPKYLFRKEGQNVTLSCEQNLNHDAMYWYRQDPGQGLRLIYYSQIVNDFQKGDIAEGYSVSREKKESFPLTVTSAQKNPTAFYLCASSASGTGAAEQFFGPGTRLTVL.

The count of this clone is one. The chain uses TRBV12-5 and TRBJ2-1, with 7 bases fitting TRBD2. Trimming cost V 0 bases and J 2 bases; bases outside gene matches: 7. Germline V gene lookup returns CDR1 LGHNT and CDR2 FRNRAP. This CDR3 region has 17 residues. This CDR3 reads CASGLVLERGAYNEQFF. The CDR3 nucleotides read TGTGCTAGTGGTTTGGTACTGGAGCGGGGAGCCTACAATGAGCAGTTCTTC.

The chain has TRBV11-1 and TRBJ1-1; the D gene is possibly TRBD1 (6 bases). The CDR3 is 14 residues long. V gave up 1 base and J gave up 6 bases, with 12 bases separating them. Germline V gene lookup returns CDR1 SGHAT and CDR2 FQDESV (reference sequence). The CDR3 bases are TGTGCCAGCAGCTTAGAGGGGGGGGTAGCTGAAGCTTTCTTT. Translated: CASSLEGGVAEAFF.

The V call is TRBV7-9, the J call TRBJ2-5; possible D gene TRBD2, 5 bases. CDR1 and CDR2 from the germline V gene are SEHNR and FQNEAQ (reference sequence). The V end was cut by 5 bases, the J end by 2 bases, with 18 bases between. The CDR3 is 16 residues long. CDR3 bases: TGTGCCAGCAGCCTCAACACTAGACTAACTCAAGAGACCCAGTACTTC. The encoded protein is CASSLNTRLTQETQYF.

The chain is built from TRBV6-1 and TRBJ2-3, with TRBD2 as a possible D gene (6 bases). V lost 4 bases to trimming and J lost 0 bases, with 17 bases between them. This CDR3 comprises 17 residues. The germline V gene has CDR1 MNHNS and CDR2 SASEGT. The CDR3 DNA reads TGTGCCAGCAGTGGTAGCTGGGGGGAAGTGAGCACAGATACGCAGTATTTT. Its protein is CASSGSWGEVSTDTQYF.

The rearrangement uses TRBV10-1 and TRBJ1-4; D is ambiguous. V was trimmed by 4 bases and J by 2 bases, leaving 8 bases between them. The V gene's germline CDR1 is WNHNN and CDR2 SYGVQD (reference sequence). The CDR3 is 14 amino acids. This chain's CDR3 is CASSAGITNEKLFF. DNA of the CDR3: TGCGCCAGCAGTGCCGGGATCACTAATGAAAAACTGTTTTTT.

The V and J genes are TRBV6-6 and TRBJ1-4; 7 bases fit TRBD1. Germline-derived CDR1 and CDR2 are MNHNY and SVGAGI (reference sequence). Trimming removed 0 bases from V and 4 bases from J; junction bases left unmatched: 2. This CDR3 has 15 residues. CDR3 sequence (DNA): TGTGCCAGCAGTTACTCGACAGGGAGTAATGAAAAACTGTTTTTT. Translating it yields CASSYSTGSNEKLFF.

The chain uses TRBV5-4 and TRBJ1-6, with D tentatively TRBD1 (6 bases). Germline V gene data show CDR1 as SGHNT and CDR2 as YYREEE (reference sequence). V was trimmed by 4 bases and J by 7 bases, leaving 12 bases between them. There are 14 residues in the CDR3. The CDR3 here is CASSLDRINSPLHF. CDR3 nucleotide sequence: TGTGCCAGCAGCCTCGACAGGATAAATTCACCCCTCCACTTT.

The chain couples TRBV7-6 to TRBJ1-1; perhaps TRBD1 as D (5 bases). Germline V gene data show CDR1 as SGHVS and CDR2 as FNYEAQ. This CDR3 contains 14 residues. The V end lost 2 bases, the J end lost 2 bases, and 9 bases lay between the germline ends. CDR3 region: CASSLSGFNTEAFF. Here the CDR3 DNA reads TGTGCCAGCAGCTTATCAGGGTTCAACACTGAAGCTTTCTTT.

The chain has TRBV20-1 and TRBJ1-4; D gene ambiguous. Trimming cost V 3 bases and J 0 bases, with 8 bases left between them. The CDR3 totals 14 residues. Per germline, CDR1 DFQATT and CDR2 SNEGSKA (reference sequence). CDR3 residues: CSASYRATNEKLFF. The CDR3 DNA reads TGCAGTGCTAGTTACAGAGCAACTAATGAAAAACTGTTTTTT.

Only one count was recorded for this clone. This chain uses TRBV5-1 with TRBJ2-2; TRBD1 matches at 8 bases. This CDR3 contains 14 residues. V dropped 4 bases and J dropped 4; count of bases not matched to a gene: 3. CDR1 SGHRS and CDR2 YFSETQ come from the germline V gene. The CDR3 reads CASSDTGGTGELFF. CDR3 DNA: TGCGCCAGCAGCGACACAGGGGGCACCGGGGAGCTGTTTTTT.